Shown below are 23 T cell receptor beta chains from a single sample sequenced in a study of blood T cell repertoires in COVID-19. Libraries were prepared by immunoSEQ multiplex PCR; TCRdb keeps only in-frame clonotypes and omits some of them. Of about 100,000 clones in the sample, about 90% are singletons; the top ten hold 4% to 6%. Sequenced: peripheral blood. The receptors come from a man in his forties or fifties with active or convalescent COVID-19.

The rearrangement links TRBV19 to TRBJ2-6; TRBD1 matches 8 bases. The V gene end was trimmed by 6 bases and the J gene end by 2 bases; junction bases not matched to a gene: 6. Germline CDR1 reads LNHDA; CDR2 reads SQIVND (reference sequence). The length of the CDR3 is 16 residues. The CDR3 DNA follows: TGTGCCAGTAGCCAATTACAGGGGGCTGGGGCCAACGTCCTGACTTTC. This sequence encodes CASSQLQGAGANVLTF.

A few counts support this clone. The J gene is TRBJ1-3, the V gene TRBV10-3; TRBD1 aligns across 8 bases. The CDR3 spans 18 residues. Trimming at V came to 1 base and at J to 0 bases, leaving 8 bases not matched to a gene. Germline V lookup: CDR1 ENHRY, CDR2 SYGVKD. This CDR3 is CAISELGTGTSSGNTIYF. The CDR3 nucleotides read TGTGCCATCAGTGAGTTAGGGACAGGCACGAGCTCTGGAAACACCATATATTTT.

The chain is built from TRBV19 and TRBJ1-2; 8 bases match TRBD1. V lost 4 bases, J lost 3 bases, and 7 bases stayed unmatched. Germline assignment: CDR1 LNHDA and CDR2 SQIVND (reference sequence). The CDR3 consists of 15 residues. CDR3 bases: TGTGCCAGTAGTACGCGCAGGGGGCGTGACTATGGCTACACCTTC. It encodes CASSTRRGRDYGYTF.

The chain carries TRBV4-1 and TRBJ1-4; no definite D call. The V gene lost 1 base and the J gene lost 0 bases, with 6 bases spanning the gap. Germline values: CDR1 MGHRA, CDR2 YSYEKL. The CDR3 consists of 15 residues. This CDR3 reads CASSQVLPTNEKLFF. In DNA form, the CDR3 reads TGCGCCAGCAGCCAAGTCCTCCCAACTAATGAAAAACTGTTTTTT.

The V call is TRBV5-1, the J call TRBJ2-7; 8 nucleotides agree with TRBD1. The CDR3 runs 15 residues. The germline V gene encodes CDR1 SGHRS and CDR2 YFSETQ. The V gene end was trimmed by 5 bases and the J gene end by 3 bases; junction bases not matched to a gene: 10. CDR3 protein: CASRMGRGQGYEQYF. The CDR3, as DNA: TGCGCCAGCAGGATGGGGAGAGGACAGGGCTACGAGCAGTACTTC. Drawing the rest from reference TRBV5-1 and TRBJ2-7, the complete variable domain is KAGVTQTPRYLIKTRGQQVTLSCSPISGHRSVSWYQQTPGQGLQFLFEYFSETQRNKGNFPGRFSGRQFSNSRSEMNVSTLELGDSALYLCASRMGRGQGYEQYFGPGTRLTVT.

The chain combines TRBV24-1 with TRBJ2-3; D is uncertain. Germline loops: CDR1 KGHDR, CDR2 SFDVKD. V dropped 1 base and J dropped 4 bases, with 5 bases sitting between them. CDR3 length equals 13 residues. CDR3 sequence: CATSDFEADTQYF. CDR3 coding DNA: TGTGCCACCAGTGATTTCGAGGCAGATACGCAGTATTTT.

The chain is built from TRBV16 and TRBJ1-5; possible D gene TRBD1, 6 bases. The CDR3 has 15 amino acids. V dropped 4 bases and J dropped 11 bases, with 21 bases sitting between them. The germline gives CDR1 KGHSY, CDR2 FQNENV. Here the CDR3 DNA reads TGTGCCAGCAGCCCTCAGGGAGCAGGGGCCGGGGCCCAGCATTTT. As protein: CASSPQGAGAGAQHF.

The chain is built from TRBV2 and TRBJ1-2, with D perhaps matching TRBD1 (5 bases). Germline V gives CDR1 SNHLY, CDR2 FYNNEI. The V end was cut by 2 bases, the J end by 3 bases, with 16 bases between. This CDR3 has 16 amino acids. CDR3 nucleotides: TGTGCCAGCAGTGAAAGTGGCGCAGGGAACTACTATGGCTACACCTTC. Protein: CASSESGAGNYYGYTF.

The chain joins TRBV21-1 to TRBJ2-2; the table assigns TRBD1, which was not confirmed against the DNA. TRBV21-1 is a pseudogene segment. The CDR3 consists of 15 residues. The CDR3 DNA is TGTGCCAGCAGCAAAAACAGAATACCAACCGGGGAGCTGTTTTTT. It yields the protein CASSKNRIPTGELFF.

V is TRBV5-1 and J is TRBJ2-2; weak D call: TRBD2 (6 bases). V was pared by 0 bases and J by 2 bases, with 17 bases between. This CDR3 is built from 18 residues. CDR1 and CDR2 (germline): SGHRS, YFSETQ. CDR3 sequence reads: CASSLDLIGTGNTGELFF. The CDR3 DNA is TGCGCCAGCAGCTTGGATCTTATCGGGACTGGTAACACCGGGGAGCTGTTTTTT.

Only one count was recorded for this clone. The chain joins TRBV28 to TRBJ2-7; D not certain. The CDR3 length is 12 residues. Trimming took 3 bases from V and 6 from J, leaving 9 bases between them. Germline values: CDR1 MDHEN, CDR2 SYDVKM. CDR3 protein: CASSFEASEQYF. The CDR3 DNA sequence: TGTGCCAGCAGTTTCGAGGCATCCGAGCAGTACTTC. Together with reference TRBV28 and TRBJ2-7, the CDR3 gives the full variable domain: DVKVTQSSRYLVKRTGEKVFLECVQDMDHENMFWYRQDPGLGLRLIYFSYDVKMKEKGDIPEGYSVSREKKERFSLILESASTNQTSMYLCASSFEASEQYFGPGTRLTVT.

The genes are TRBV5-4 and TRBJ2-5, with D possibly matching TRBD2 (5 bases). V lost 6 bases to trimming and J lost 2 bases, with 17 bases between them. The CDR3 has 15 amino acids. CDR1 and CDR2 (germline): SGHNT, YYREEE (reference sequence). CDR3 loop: CASNINRGLQETQYF. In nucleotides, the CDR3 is TGTGCCAGCAACATTAATCGCGGGTTGCAAGAGACCCAGTACTTC.

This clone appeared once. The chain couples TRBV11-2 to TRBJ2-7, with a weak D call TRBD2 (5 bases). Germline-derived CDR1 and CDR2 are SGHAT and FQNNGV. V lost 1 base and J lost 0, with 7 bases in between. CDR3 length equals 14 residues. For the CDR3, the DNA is TGTGCCAGCAGCTTAGCCGCGGGCTCCTACGAGCAGTACTTC. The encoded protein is CASSLAAGSYEQYF. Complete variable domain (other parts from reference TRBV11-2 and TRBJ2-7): EAGVAQSPRYKIIEKRQSVAFWCNPISGHATLYWYQQILGQGPKLLIQFQNNGVVDDSQLPKDRFSAERLKGVDSTLKIQPAKLEDSAVYLCASSLAAGSYEQYFGPGTRLTVT.

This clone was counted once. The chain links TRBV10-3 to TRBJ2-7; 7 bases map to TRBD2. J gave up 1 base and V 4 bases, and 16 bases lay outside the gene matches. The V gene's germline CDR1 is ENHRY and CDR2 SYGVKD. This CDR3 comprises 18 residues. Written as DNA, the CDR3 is TGTGCCATCAGTGCCGCCGGGGAGGGTCTTACCGTTTCCTACGAGCAGTACTTC. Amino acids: CAISAAGEGLTVSYEQYF.

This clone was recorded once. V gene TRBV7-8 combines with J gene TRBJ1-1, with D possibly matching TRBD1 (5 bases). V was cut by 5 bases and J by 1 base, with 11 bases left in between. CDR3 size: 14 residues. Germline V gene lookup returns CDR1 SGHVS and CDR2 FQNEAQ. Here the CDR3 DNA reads TGTGCCAGCAGCGGCGGGACGGCGAACACTGAAGCTTTCTTT. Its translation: CASSGGTANTEAFF.

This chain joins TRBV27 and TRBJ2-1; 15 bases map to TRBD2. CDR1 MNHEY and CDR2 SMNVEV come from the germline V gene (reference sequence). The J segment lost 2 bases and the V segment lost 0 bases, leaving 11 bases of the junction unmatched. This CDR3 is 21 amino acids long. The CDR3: CASSLSPPGLAGGGPYNEQFF. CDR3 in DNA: TGTGCCAGCAGTTTATCCCCACCGGGACTAGCGGGAGGCGGACCCTACAATGAGCAGTTCTTC.

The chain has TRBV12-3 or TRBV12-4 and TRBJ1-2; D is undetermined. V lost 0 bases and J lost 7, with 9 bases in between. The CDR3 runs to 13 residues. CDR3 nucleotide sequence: TGTGCCAGCAGTTTAGCGCGGGGAATTGGCTACACCTTC. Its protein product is CASSLARGIGYTF.

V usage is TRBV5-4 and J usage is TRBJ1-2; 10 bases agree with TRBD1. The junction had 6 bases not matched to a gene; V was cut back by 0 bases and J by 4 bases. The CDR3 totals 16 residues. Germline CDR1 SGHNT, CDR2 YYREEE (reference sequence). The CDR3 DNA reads TGTGCCAGCAGCTTGGTGGGGACAGGGGATTTCTATGGCTACACCTTC. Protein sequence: CASSLVGTGDFYGYTF.

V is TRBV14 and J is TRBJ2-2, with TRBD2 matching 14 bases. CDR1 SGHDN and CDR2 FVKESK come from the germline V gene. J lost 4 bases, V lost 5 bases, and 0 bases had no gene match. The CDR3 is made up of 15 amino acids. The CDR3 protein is CASSGTSGSTGELFF. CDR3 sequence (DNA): TGTGCCAGCAGCGGGACTAGCGGGAGCACCGGGGAGCTGTTTTTT.

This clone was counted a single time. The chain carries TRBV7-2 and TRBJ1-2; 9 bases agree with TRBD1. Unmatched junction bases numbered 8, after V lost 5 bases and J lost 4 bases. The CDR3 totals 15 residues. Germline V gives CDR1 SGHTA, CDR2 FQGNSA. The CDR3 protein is CASSPGDRESYGYTF. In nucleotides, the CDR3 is TGTGCCAGCAGCCCAGGGGACAGGGAGAGCTATGGCTACACCTTC.

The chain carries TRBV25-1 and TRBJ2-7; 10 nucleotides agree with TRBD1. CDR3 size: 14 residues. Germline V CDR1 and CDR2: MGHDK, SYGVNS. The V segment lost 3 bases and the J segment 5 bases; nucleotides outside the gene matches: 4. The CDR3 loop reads CASSETTGGNEQYF. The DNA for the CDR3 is TGTGCCAGCAGTGAGACGACAGGGGGCAACGAGCAGTACTTC.

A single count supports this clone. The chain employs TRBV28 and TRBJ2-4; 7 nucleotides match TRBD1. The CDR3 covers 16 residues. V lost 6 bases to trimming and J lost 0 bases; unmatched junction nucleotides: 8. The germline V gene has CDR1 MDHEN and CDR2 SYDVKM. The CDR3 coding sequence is TGTGCCAGCAGCCATCGGGACAGTATAGCCAAAAACATTCAGTACTTC. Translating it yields CASSHRDSIAKNIQYF.

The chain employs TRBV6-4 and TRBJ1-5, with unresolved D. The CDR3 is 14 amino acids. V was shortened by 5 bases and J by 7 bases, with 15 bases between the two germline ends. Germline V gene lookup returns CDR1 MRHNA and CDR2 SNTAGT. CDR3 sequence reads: CASSKVEGGQPQHF. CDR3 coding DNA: TGTGCCAGCAGTAAAGTGGAGGGCGGCCAGCCCCAGCATTTT.